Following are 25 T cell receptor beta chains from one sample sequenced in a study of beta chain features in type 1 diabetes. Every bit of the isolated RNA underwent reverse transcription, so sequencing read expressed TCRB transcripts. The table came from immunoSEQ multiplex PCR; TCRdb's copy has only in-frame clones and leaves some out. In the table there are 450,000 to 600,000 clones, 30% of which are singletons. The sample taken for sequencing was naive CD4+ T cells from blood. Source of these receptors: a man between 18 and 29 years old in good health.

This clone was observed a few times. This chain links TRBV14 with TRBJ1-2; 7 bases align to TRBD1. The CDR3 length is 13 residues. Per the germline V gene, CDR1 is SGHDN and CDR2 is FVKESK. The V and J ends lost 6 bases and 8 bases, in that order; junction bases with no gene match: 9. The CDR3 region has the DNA TGTGCCAGCAGTTTTTACGGACAGGAAGGCTACACCTTC. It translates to CASSFYGQEGYTF. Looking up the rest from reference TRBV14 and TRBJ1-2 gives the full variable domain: EAGVTQFPSHSVIEKGQTVTLRCDPISGHDNLYWYRRVMGKEIKFLLHFVKESKQDESGMPNNRFLAERTGGTYSTLKVQPAELEDSGVYFCASSFYGQEGYTFGSGTRLTVV.

CDR3 DNA sequence: TGCAGCGTTGCCGGGCAGCGGACCACAGATACGCAGTATTTT. Translating it yields CSVAGQRTTDTQYF. This sequence joins TRBV29-1 and TRBJ2-3; perhaps TRBD2 as D (5 bases). This CDR3 comprises 14 residues. V was pared by 4 bases and J by 2 bases, with 13 bases between. CDR1 is SQVTM, CDR2 ANQGSEA, per germline.

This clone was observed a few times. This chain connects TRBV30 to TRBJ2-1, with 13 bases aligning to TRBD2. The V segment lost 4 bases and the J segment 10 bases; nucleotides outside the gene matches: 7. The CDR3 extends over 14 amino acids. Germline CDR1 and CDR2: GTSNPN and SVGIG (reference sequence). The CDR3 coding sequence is TGTGCCTGGATAACTAGCGGGAGGGCGAGGGAGCAGTTCTTC. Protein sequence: CAWITSGRAREQFF.

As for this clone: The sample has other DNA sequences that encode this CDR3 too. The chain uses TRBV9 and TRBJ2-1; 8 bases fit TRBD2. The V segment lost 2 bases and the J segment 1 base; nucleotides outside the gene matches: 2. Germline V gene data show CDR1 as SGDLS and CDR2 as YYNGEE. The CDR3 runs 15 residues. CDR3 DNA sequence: TGTGCCAGCAGCGTTGTAGCGGGATCCTACAATGAGCAGTTCTTC. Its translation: CASSVVAGSYNEQFF.

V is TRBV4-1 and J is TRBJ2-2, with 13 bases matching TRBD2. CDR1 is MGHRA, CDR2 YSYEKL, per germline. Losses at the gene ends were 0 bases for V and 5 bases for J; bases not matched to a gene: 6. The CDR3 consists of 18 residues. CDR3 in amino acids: CASSQDELAGGFTGELFF. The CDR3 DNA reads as TGCGCCAGCAGCCAAGATGAACTAGCGGGAGGGTTTACCGGGGAGCTGTTTTTT.

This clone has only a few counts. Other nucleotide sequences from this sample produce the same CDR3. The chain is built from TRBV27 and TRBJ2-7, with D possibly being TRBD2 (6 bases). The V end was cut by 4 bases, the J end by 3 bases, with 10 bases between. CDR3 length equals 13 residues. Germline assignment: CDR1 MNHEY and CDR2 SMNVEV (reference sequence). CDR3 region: CASSSGDSYEQYF. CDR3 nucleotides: TGTGCCAGCAGTTCGGGAGACAGCTACGAGCAGTACTTC.

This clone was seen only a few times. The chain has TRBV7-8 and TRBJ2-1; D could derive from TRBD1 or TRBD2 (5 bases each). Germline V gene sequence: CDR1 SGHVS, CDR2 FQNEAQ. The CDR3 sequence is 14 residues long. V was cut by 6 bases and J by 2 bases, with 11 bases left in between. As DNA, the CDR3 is TGTGCCAGCAGAGGGGACGGCGCCTACAATGAGCAGTTCTTC. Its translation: CASRGDGAYNEQFF.

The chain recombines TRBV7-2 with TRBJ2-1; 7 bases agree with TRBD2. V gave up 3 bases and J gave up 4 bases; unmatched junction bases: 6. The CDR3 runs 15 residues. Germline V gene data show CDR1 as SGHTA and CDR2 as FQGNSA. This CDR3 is CASSFGVAGYNEQFF. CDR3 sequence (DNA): TGTGCCAGCAGCTTTGGGGTAGCGGGTTACAATGAGCAGTTCTTC. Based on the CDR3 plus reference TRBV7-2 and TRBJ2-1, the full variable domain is GAGVSQSPSNKVTEKGKDVELRCDPISGHTALYWYRQSLGQGLEFLIYFQGNSAPDKSGLPSDRFSAERTGGSVSTLTIQRTQQEDSAVYLCASSFGVAGYNEQFFGPGTRLTVL.

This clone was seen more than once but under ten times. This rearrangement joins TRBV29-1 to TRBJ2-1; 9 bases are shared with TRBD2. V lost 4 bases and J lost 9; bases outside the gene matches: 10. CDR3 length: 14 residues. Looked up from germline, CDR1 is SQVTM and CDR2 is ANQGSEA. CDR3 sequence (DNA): TGCAGCGTTGTGCGGGCTAGCGGGACGGGTGAGCAGTTCTTC. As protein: CSVVRASGTGEQFF.

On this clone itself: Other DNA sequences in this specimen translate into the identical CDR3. CDR3 region: CAWSVRISYNEQFF. CDR3 bases: TGTGCCTGGAGTGTACGAATCTCCTACAATGAGCAGTTCTTC. The chain employs TRBV30 and TRBJ2-1; D is unclear. The V end was cut by 0 bases, the J end by 0 bases, with 6 bases between. The CDR3 is made up of 14 amino acids. Germline V gene lookup returns CDR1 GTSNPN and CDR2 SVGIG (reference sequence).

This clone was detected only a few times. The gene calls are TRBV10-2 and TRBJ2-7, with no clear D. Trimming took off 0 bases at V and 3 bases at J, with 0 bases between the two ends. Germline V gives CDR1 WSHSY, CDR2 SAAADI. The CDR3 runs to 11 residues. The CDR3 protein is CASSESYEQYF. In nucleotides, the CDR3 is TGCGCCAGCAGTGAGTCCTACGAGCAGTACTTC.

CDR3 loop: CASGDRGLNQPQHF. CDR3 in DNA: TGTGCCAGCGGGGACAGGGGACTCAATCAGCCCCAGCATTTT. J is TRBJ1-5 and V is TRBV25-1; TRBD1 agrees at 10 bases. The trim removed 8 bases at V and 3 bases at J, leaving 4 bases unmatched. CDR3 length equals 14 residues. The germline V gene has CDR1 MGHDK and CDR2 SYGVNS.

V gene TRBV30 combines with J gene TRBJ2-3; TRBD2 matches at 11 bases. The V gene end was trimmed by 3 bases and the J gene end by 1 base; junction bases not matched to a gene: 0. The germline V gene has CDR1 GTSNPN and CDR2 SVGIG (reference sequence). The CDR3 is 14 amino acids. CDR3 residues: CAWRLAGGTDTQYF. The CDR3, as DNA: TGTGCCTGGAGACTAGCGGGAGGCACAGATACGCAGTATTTT.

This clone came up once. The CDR3 sequence: CASRQGTAQFF. Written as DNA, the CDR3 is TGTGCCAGCAGGCAGGGGACGGCGCAGTTCTTC. V usage is TRBV6-5 and J usage is TRBJ2-1; D might be TRBD1 (6 bases). The CDR3 extends over 11 amino acids. Per the germline V gene, CDR1 is MNHEY and CDR2 is SVGAGI. V was cut by 6 bases and J by 12 bases, with 12 bases left in between.

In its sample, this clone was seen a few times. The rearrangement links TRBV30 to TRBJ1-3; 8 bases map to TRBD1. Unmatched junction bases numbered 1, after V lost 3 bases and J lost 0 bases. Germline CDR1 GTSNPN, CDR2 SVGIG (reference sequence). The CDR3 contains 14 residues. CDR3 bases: TGTGCCTGGAGCACAGGGGGCTCTGGAAACACCATATATTTT. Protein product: CAWSTGGSGNTIYF.

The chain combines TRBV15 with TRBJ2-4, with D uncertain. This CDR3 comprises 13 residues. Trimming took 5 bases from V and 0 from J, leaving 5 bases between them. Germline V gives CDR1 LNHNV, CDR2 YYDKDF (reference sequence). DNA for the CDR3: TGTGCCACCAGCCCAGTAGCCAAAAACATTCAGTACTTC. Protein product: CATSPVAKNIQYF.

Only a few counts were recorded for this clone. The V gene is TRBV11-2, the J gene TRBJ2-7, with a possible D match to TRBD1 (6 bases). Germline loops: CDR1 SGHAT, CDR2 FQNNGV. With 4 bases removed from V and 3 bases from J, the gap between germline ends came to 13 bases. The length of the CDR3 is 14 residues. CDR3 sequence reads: CASSSTTGGYEQYF. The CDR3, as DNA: TGTGCCAGCAGCTCCACGACAGGAGGCTACGAGCAGTACTTC. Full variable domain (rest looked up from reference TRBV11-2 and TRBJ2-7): EAGVAQSPRYKIIEKRQSVAFWCNPISGHATLYWYQQILGQGPKLLIQFQNNGVVDDSQLPKDRFSAERLKGVDSTLKIQPAKLEDSAVYLCASSSTTGGYEQYFGPGTRLTVT.

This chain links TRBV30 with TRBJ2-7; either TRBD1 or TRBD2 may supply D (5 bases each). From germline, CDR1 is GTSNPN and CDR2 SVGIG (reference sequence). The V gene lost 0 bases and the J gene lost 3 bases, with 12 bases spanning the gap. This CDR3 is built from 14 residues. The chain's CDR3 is CAWSVLGTIYEQYF. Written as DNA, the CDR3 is TGTGCCTGGAGTGTACTCGGGACCATCTACGAGCAGTACTTC.

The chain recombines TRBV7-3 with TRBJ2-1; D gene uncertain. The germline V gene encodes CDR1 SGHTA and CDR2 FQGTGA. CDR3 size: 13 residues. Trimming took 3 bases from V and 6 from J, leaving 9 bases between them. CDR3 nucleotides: TGTGCCAGCAGCTTTGGCATCATCAATGAGCAGTTCTTC. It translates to CASSFGIINEQFF.

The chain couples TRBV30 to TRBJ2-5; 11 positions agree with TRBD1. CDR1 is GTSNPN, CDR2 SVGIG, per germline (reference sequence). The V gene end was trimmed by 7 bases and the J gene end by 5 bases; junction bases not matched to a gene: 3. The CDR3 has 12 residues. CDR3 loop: CALGQGAETQYF. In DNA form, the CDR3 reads TGTGCCTTAGGACAGGGGGCGGAGACCCAGTACTTC.

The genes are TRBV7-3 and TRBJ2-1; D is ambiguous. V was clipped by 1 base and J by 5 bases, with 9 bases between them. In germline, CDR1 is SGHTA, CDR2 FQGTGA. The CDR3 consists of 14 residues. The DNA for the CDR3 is TGTGCCAGCAGCTTAAGGTACTTAGACAATGAGCAGTTCTTC. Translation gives CASSLRYLDNEQFF. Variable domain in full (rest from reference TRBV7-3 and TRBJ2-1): GAGVSQTPSNKVTEKGKYVELRCDPISGHTALYWYRQSLGQGPEFLIYFQGTGAADDSGLPNDRFFAVRPEGSVSTLKIQRTERGDSAVYLCASSLRYLDNEQFFGPGTRLTVL.

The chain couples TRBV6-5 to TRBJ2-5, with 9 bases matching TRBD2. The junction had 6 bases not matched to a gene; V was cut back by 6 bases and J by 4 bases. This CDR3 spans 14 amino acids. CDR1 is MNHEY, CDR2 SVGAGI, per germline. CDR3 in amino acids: CASRSAGGGETQYF. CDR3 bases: TGTGCCAGCAGATCAGCGGGAGGAGGAGAGACCCAGTACTTC.

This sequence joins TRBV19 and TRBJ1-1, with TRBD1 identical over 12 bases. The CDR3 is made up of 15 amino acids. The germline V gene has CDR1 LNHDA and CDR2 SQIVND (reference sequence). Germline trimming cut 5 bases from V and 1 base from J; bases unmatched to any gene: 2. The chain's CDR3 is CASSRDRGPNTEAFF. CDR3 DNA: TGTGCCAGTAGTCGGGACAGGGGGCCGAACACTGAAGCTTTCTTT.

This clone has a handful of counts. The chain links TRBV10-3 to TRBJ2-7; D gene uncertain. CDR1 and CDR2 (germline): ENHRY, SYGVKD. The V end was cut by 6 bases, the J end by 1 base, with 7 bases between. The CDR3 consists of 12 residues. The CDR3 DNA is TGTGCCATCAGCGCTGGATCCTACGAGCAGTACTTC. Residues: CAISAGSYEQYF.

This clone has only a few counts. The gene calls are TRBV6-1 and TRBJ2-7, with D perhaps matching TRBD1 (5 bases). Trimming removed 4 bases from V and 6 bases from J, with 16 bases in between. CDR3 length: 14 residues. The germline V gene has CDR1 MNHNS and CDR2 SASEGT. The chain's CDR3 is CASSADSLSVEQYF. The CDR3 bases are TGTGCCAGCAGTGCCGACAGTTTGTCCGTCGAGCAGTACTTC.